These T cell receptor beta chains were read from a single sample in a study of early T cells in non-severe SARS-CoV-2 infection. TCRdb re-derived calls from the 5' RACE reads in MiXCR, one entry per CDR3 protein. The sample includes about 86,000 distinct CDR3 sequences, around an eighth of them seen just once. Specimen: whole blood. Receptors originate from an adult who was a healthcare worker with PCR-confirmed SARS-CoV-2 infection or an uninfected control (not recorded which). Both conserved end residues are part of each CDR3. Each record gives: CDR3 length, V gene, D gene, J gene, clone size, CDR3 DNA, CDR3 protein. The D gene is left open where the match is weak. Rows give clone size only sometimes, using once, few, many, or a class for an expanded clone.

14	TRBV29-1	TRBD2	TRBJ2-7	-	TGCAGCGTTGAACTCGCTAGCGGGTATTACGAGCAGTACTTC	CSVELASGYYEQYF
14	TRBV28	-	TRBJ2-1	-	TGTGCCAGCAGTTGGAGGGGCGCCTACAATGAGCAGTTCTTC	CASSWRGAYNEQFF
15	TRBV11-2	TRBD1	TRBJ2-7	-	TGTGCCAGCAGCCCAGATGGGACAGGGGCCGACGAGCAGTACTTC	CASSPDGTGADEQYF
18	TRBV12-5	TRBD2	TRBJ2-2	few	TGTGCTAGTGGTTTGGGCAGACTAGCGGGAGGGGACACCGGGGAGCTGTTTTTT	CASGLGRLAGGDTGELFF
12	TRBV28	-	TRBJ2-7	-	TGTGCCAGCAGTTTCCCAACCCTCGAGCAGTACTTC	CASSFPTLEQYF
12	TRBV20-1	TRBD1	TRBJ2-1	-	TGCAGTGCTTTAAAACAGGGGTTTGAGCAGTTCTTC	CSALKQGFEQFF
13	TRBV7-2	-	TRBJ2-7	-	TGTGCCAGCAGCCTAGCAGGGAGAAGCGAGCAGTACTTC	CASSLAGRSEQYF
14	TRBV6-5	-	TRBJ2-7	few	TGTGCCAGCACCCAGGGGAGGAACTCCTACGAGCAGTACTTC	CASTQGRNSYEQYF
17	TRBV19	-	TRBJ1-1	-	TGTGCCAGTAGTACCGGACAGCCCATACTAATGAACACTGAAGCTTTCTTT	CASSTGQPILMNTEAFF
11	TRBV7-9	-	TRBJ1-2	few	TGTGCCAGCAGCTTATTTACCAGCTACACCTTC	CASSLFTSYTF
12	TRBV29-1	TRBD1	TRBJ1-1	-	TGCAGCGTTGGACAGGGGGCAACTGAAGCTTTCTTT	CSVGQGATEAFF
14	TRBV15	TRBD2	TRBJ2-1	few	TGTGCCACCAGCAGAGGACTAGCGGACAATGAGCAGTTCTTC	CATSRGLADNEQFF
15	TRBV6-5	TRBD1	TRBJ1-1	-	TGTGCCAGCAGTTACGAGGGCCAGGGGGTCACTGAAGCTTTCTTT	CASSYEGQGVTEAFF
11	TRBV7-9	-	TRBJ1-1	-	TGTGCCAGCAGCTCTGCGGGGGGGCGGCTCTTT	CASSSAGGRLF
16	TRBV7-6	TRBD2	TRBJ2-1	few	TGTGCCAGCAGCTTCCGGGAGAGCGGGAGTGGGGATGAGCAGTTCTTC	CASSFRESGSGDEQFF